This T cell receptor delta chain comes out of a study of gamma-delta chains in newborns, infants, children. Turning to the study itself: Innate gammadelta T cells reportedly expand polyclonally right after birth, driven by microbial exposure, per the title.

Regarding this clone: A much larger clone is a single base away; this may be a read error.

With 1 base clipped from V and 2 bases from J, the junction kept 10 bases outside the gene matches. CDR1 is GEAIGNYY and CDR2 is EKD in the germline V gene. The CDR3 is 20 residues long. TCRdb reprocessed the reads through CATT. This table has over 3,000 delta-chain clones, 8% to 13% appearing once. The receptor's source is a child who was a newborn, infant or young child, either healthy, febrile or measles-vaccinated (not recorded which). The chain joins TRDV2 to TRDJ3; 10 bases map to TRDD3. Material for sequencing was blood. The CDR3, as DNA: TGTGCCTGTGACACGAGCTTTGGGGGATACCCCCCCTGGGACACCCGACAGATGTTTTTC. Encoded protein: CACDTSFGGYPPWDTRQMFF.